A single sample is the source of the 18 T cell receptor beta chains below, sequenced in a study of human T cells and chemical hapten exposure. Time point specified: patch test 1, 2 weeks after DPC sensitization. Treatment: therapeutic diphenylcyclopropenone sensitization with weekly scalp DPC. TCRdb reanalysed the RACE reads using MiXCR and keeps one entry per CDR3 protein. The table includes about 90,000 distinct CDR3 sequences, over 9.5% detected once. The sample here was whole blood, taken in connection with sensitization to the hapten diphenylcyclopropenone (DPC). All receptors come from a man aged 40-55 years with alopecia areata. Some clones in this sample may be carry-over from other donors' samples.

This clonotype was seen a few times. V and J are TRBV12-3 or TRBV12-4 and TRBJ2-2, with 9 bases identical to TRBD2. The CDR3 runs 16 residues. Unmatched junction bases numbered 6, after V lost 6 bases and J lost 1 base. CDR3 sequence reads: CASSSSSGRNTGELFF. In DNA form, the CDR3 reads TGTGCCAGCAGCTCCAGTAGCGGGAGGAACACCGGGGAGCTGTTTTTT.

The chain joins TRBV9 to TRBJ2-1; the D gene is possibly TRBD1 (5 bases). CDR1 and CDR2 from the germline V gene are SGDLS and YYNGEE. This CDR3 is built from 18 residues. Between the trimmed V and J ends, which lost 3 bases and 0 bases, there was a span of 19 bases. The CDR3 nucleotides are TGTGCCAGCAGCGAGAGTAAGGTCCAGGGCAGCTCCTACAATGAGCAGTTCTTC. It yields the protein CASSESKVQGSSYNEQFF. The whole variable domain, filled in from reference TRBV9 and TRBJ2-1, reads DSGVTQTPKHLITATGQRVTLRCSPRSGDLSVYWYQQSLDQGLQFLIQYYNGEERAKGNILERFSAQQFPDLHSELNLSSLELGDSALYFCASSESKVQGSSYNEQFFGPGTRLTVL.

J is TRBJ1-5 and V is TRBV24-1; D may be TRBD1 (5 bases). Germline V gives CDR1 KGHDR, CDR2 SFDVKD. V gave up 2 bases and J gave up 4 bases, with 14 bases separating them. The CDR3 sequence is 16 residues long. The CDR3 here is CATSDSQGPSNQPQHF. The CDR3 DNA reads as TGTGCCACCAGTGATTCCCAGGGACCGTCTAATCAGCCCCAGCATTTT.

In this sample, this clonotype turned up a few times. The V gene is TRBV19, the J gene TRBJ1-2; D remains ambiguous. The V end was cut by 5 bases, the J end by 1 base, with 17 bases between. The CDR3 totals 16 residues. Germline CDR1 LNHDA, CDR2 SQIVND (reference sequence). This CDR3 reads CASSPGRPFFNYGYTF. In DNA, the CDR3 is TGTGCCAGTAGTCCGGGCCGTCCTTTTTTTAACTATGGCTACACCTTC.

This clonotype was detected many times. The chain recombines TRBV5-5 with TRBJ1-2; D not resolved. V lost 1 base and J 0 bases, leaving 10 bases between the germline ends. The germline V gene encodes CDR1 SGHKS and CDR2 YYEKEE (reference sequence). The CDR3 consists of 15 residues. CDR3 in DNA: TGTGCCAGCAGCTTGAGCGGGAATACTAACTATGGCTACACCTTC. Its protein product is CASSLSGNTNYGYTF.

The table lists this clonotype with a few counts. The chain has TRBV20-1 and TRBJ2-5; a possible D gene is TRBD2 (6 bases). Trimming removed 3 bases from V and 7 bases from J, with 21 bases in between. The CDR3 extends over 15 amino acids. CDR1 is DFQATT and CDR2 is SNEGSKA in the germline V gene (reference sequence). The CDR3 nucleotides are TGCAGTGCTAGCTTTTCCGGGACTCCCCACCGGACCCAGTACTTC. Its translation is CSASFSGTPHRTQYF.

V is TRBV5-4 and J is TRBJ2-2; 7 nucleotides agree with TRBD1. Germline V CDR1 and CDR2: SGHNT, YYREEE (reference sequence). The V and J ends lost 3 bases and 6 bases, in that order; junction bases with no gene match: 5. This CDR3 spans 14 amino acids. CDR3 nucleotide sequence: TGTGCCAGCAGCTACCCGGGACAGCCCGGGGAGCTGTTTTTT. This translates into CASSYPGQPGELFF.

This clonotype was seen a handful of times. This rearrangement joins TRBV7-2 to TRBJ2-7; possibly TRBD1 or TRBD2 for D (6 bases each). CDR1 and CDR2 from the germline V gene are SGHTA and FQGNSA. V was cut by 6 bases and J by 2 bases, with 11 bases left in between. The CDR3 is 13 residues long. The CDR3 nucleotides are TGTGCCAGCAGAGCCGGGGGCGCCTACGAGCAGTACTTC. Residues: CASRAGGAYEQYF.

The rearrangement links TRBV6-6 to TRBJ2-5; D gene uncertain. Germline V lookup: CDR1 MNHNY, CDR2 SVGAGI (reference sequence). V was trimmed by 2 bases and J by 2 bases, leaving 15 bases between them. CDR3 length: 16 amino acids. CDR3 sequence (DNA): TGTGCCAGCAGTTACAAAACTTACGACGGGCAAGAGACCCAGTACTTC. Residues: CASSYKTYDGQETQYF.

For the CDR3, the DNA is TGTGCCACCATGACCGCGGGAATAGGAGAGACCCAGTACTTC. It yields the protein CATMTAGIGETQYF. J is TRBJ2-5 and V is TRBV24-1; D may be TRBD2 (6 bases). Germline assignment: CDR1 KGHDR and CDR2 SFDVKD. The length of the CDR3 is 14 residues. The V end lost 8 bases, the J end lost 4 bases, and 16 bases lay between the germline ends.

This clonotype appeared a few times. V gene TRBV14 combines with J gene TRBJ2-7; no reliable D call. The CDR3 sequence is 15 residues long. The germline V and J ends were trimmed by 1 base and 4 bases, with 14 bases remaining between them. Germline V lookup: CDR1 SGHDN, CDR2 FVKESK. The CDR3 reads CASSQGQRGSYEQYF. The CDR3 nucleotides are TGTGCCAGCAGCCAAGGGCAGAGAGGTTCGTACGAGCAGTACTTC.

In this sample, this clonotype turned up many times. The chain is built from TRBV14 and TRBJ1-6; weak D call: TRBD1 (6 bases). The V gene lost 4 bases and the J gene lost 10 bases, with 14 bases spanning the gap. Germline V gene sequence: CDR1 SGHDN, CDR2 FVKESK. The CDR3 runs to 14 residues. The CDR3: CASSLRGGRSPLHF. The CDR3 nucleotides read TGTGCCAGCAGCCTAAGGGGGGGTCGCTCACCCCTCCACTTT.

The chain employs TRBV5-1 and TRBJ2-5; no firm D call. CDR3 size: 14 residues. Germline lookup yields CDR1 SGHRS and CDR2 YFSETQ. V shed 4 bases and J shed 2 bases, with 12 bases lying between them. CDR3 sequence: CASSGWELQETQYF. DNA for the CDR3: TGCGCCAGCAGCGGCTGGGAACTACAAGAGACCCAGTACTTC.

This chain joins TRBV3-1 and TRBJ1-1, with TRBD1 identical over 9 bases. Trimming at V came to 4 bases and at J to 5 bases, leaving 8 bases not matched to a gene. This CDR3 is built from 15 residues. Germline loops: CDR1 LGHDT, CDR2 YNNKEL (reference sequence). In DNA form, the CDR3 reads TGTGCCAGCAGCCCGCGGGGACAGGGAATTACTGAAGCTTTCTTT. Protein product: CASSPRGQGITEAFF.

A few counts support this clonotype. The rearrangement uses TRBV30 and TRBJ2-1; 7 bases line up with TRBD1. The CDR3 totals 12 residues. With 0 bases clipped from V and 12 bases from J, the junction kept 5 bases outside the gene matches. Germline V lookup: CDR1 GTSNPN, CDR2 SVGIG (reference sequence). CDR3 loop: CAWSVRGRGQFF. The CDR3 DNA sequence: TGTGCCTGGAGTGTAAGGGGGCGCGGGCAGTTCTTC. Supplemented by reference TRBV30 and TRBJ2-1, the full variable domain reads SQTIHQWPATLVQPVGSPLSLECTVEGTSNPNLYWYRQAAGRGLQLLFYSVGIGQISSEVPQNLSASRPQDRQFILSSKKLLLSDSGFYLCAWSVRGRGQFFGPGTRLTVL.

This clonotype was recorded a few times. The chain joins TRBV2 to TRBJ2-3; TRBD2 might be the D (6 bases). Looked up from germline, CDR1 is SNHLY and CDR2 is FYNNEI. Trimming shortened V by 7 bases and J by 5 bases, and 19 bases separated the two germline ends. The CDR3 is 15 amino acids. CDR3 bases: TGTGCCAGCATCGAGATATCGGGAGCGGTAGATACGCAGTATTTT. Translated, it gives CASIEISGAVDTQYF.

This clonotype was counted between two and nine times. The CDR3 loop is CASSSGHPSSYNEQFF. The CDR3 DNA is TGTGCCAGCAGCTCGGGACATCCCAGCTCCTACAATGAGCAGTTCTTC. The chain uses TRBV5-4 and TRBJ2-1, with D perhaps matching TRBD1 (6 bases). The germline CDR1 and CDR2 sequences are SGHNT and YYREEE (reference sequence). This CDR3 has 16 amino acids. The V end was cut by 3 bases, the J end by 0 bases, with 13 bases between.

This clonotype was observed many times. CDR3 nucleotides: TGTGCCAGCAGCTCCTCCCTTCATATTACAGATACGCAGTATTTT. This codes for CASSSSLHITDTQYF. The V and J genes are TRBV7-9 and TRBJ2-3; D ambiguous. Trimming cost V 4 bases and J 3 bases, with 14 bases left between them. Germline values: CDR1 SEHNR, CDR2 FQNEAQ (reference sequence). This CDR3 is built from 15 residues.